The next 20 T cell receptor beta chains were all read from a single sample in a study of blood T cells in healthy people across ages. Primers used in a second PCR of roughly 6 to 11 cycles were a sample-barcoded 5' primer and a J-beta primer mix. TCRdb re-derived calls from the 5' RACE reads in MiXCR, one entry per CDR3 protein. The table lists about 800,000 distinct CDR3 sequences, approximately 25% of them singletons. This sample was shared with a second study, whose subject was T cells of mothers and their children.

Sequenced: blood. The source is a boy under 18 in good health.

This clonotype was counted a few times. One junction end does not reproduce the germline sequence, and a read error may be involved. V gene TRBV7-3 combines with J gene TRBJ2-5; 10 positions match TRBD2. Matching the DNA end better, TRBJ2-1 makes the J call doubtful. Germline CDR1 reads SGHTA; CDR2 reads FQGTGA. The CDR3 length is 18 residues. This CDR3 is CASNLRALKREGLDEQFF. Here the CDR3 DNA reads TGTGCCAGCAACTTAAGGGCCCTAAAGCGGGAGGGCCTGGATGAGCAGTTCTTC.

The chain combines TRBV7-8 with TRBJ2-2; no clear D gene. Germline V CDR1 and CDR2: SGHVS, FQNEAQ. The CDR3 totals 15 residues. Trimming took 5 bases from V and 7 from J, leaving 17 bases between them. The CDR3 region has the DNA TGTGCCAGCAGCCCCTGGTCCTTGGCCTACGGGGAGCTGTTTTTT. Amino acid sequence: CASSPWSLAYGELFF.

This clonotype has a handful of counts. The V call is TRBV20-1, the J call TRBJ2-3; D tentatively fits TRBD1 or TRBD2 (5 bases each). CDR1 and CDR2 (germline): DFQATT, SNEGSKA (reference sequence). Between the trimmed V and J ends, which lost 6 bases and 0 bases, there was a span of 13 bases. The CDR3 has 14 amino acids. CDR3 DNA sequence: TGCAGTGCCCCAGGGAGCGAGAGCACAGATACGCAGTATTTT. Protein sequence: CSAPGSESTDTQYF.

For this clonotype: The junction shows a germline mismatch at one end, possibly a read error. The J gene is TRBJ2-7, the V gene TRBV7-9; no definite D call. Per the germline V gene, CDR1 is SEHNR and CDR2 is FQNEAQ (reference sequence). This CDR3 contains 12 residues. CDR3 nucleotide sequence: TGTGCCAGCAGCTCGGCCGGGTACGAGCAGTGCTTC. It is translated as CASSSAGYEQCF. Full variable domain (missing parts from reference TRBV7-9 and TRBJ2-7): DTGVSQNPRHKITKRGQNVTFRCDPISEHNRLYWYRQTLGQGPEFLTYFQNEAQLEKSRLLSDRFSAERPKGSFSTLEIQRTEQGDSAMYLCASSSAGYEQCFGPGTRLTVT.

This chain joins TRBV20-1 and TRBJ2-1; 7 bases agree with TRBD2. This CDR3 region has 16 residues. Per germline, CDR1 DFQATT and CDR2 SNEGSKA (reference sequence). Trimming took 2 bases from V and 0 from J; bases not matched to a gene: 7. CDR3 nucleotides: TGCAGTGCTAGAACATTAGCGGGCAACTCCTACAATGAGCAGTTCTTC. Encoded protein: CSARTLAGNSYNEQFF.

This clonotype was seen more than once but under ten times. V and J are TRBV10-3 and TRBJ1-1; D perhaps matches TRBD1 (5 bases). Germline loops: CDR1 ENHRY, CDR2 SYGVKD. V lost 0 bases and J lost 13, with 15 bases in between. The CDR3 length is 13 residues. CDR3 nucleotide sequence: TGTGCCATCAGTGAGTCGGAGGGACGAGGAAGTTTCTTT. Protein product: CAISESEGRGSFF.

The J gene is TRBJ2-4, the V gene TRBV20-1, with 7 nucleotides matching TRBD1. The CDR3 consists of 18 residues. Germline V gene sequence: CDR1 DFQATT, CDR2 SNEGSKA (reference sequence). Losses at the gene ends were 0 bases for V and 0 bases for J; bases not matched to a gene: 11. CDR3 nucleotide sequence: TGCAGTGCTAGAGATTGGACAGGCGAGCTTATAGCCAAAAACATTCAGTACTTC. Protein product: CSARDWTGELIAKNIQYF.

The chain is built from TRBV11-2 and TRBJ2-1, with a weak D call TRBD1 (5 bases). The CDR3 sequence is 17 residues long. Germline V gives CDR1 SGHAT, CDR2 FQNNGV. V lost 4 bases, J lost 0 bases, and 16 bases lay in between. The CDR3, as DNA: TGTGCCAGCAGCTACGCGGACATCTGGGGCTCCTACAATGAGCAGTTCTTC. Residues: CASSYADIWGSYNEQFF. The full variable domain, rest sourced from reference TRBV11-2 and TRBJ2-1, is EAGVAQSPRYKIIEKRQSVAFWCNPISGHATLYWYQQILGQGPKLLIQFQNNGVVDDSQLPKDRFSAERLKGVDSTLKIQPAKLEDSAVYLCASSYADIWGSYNEQFFGPGTRLTVL.

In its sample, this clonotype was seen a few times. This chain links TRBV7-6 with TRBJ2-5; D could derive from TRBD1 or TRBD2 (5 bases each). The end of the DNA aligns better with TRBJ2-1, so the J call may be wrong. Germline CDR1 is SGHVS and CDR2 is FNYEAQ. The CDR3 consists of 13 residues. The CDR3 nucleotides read TGTGCCAGCACTCCACTGGGGGATCATGAGCAGTTCTTC. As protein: CASTPLGDHEQFF.

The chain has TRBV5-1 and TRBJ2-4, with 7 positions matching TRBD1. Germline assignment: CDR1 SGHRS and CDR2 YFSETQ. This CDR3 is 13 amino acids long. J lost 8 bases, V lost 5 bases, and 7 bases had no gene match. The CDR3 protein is CASRGQASYIQYF. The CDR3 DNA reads TGCGCCAGCAGAGGACAGGCTTCTTACATTCAGTACTTC.

Here the CDR3 DNA reads TGTGCCAGCAGTGGGGGCCTCATAAGGGGCAATCAGCCCCAGCATTTT. This encodes CASSGGLIRGNQPQHF. The V and J genes are TRBV6-1 and TRBJ1-5; TRBD1 is a possible D gene (5 bases). V lost 4 bases, J lost 2 bases, and 15 bases lay in between. The germline V gene encodes CDR1 MNHNS and CDR2 SASEGT. This CDR3 contains 16 residues.

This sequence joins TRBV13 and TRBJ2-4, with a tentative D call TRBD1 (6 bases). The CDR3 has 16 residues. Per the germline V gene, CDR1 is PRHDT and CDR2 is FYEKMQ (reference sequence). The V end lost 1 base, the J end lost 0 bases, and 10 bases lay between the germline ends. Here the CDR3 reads CASSLAEGGAKNIQYF. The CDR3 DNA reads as TGTGCCAGCAGCTTAGCGGAAGGGGGAGCCAAAAACATTCAGTACTTC.

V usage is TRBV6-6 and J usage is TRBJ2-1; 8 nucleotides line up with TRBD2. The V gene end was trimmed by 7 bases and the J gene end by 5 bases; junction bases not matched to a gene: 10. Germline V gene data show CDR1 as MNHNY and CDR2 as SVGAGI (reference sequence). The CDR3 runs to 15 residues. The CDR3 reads CASTPLAVRDNEQFF. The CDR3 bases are TGTGCCAGCACCCCACTAGCGGTGAGGGACAATGAGCAGTTCTTC.

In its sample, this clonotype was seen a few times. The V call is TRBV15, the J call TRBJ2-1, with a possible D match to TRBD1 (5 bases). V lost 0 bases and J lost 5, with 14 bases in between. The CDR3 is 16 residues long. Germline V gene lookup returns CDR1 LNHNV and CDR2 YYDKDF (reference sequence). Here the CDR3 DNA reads TGTGCCACCAGCAGAGATCCCGGACACCTAAACAATGAGCAGTTCTTC. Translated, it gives CATSRDPGHLNNEQFF.

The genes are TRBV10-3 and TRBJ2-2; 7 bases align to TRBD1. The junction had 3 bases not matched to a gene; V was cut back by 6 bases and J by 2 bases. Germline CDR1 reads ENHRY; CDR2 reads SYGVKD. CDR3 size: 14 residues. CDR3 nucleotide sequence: TGTGCCATCAGAGGGACAGCTAACACCGGGGAGCTGTTTTTT. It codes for CAIRGTANTGELFF.

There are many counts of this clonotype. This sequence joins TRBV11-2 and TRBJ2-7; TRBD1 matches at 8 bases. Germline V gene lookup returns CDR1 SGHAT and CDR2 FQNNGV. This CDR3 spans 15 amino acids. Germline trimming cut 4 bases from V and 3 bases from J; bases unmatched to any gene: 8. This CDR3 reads CASSSPGQGYYEQYF. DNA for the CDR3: TGTGCCAGCAGCTCCCCCGGACAGGGATACTACGAGCAGTACTTC.

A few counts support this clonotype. This CDR3 reads CASSQDRTSGSTDTQYF. CDR3 nucleotide sequence: TGCGCCAGCAGCCAAGACCGGACTAGCGGTAGCACAGATACGCAGTATTTT. The gene calls are TRBV4-3 and TRBJ2-3, with 10 bases lining up with TRBD2. V was clipped by 0 bases and J by 0 bases; unmatched bases: 3. The CDR3 extends over 17 amino acids. The V gene's germline CDR1 is LGHNA and CDR2 YSLEER.

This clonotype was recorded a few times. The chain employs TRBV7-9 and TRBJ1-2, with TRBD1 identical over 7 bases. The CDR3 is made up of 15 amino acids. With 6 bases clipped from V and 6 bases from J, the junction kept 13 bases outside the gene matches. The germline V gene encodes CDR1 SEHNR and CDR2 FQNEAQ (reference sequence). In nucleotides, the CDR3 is TGTGCCAGCAGACGACAGGGAGACGGGGGAAATGGCTACACCTTC. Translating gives CASRRQGDGGNGYTF.

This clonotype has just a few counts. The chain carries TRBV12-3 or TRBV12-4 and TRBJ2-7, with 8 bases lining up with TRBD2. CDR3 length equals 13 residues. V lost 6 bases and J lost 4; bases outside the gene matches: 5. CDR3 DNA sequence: TGTGCCAGCAGAAACGGACTAGCTTACGAGCAGTACTTC. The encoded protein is CASRNGLAYEQYF.

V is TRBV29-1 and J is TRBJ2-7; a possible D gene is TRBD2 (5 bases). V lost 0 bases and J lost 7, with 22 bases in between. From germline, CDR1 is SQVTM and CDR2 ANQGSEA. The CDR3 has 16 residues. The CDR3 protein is CSVEDRELGLGGEQYF. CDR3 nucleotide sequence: TGCAGCGTTGAAGATCGGGAATTAGGGCTGGGTGGGGAGCAGTACTTC.